A single sample is the source of the 10 T cell receptor beta chains below, sequenced in a study of blood T cells in healthy people across ages. With a J-beta primer mix and a sample-barcoded 5' primer, a second PCR ran roughly 6 to 11 cycles. TCRdb re-analysed the 5' RACE reads in MiXCR, keeping a single row per CDR3 protein. The sample comprises roughly 790,000 distinct CDR3 sequences, roughly 41% of which are singletons, and 20% to 25% rests with the top ten. The sequencing input was blood. These receptors came from a woman aged 55-69 years in good health.

This clonotype has just a few counts. The rearrangement uses TRBV3-1 and TRBJ2-1, with 7 bases fitting TRBD2. CDR1 and CDR2 (germline): LGHDT, YNNKEL (reference sequence). V gave up 0 bases and J gave up 7 bases; unmatched junction bases: 12. CDR3 length equals 17 residues. CDR3 coding DNA: TGTGCCAGCAGCCAAGATTCATCCGGGAGGAGTGGAAATGAGCAGTTCTTC. As protein: CASSQDSSGRSGNEQFF.

This chain links TRBV6-2 or TRBV6-3 with TRBJ2-3; D unresolved. The CDR3 runs 15 residues. The V end was cut by 6 bases, the J end by 1 base, with 14 bases between. The germline CDR1 and CDR2 sequences are MNHEY and SVGEGT. CDR3 sequence (DNA): TGTGCCAGCAGGGCCGTGGGCCGAGGCACAGATACGCAGTATTTT. Translation: CASRAVGRGTDTQYF.

In this sample, this clonotype turned up many times. The CDR3 reads CASSSNIGDIQYF. The CDR3 DNA is TGTGCCAGCAGTTCGAACATCGGGGACATTCAGTACTTC. The chain has TRBV12-3 or TRBV12-4 and TRBJ2-4; D may be TRBD2 (5 bases). The CDR3 is made up of 13 amino acids. Between the trimmed V and J ends, which lost 4 bases and 8 bases, there was a span of 12 bases.

V is TRBV20-1 and J is TRBJ2-1, with 11 bases matching TRBD2. The CDR3 loop spans 16 amino acids. Germline-derived CDR1 and CDR2 are DFQATT and SNEGSKA (reference sequence). The junction had 9 bases not matched to a gene; V was cut back by 1 base and J by 7 bases. Here the CDR3 DNA reads TGCAGTGCTAGAGGGATTAGCGGGAGGGCCGAAAATGAGCAGTTCTTC. It is translated as CSARGISGRAENEQFF.

This clonotype was seen many times. This rearrangement joins TRBV29-1 to TRBJ1-1; D is possibly TRBD1 (6 bases). Germline CDR1 reads SQVTM; CDR2 reads ANQGSEA. V lost 4 bases to trimming and J lost 2 bases, with 8 bases between them. The CDR3 consists of 12 residues. CDR3 sequence: CSVVGANTEAFF. Here the CDR3 DNA reads TGCAGCGTTGTGGGGGCAAACACTGAAGCTTTCTTT.

A word on this clonotype: With a much larger clone just one base away, this may be a read error. This chain joins TRBV29-1 and TRBJ2-5; D may be TRBD1 (5 bases). CDR3 size: 12 residues. CDR1 and CDR2 from the germline V gene are SQVTM and ANQGSEA. The V and J ends lost 6 bases and 11 bases respectively, with 19 bases between them. The CDR3 sequence: CSVFRGYNEQYF. CDR3 nucleotides: TGCAGCGTATTTAGGGGCTACAATGAGCAGTACTTC.

The chain uses TRBV7-9 and TRBJ1-5; D not certain. The length of the CDR3 is 15 residues. Per germline, CDR1 SEHNR and CDR2 FQNEAQ (reference sequence). The V end was cut by 5 bases, the J end by 0 bases, with 11 bases between. CDR3 sequence reads: CASSPGINSNQPQHF. The CDR3 DNA is TGTGCCAGCAGCCCGGGGATAAATAGCAATCAGCCCCAGCATTTT.

The CDR3: CASSPRLADSYEQYF. CDR3 nucleotides: TGTGCCAGCAGCCCCAGACTAGCGGATTCCTACGAGCAGTACTTC. The chain uses TRBV3-1 and TRBJ2-7; 9 bases are a match to TRBD2. This CDR3 spans 15 amino acids. V lost 4 bases and J lost 1; bases outside the gene matches: 5. The germline gives CDR1 LGHDT, CDR2 YNNKEL (reference sequence).

This clonotype has only a few counts. The chain carries TRBV20-1 and TRBJ2-7; D might be TRBD2 (5 bases). V was shortened by 0 bases and J by 6 bases, with 24 bases between the two germline ends. Germline assignment: CDR1 DFQATT and CDR2 SNEGSKA (reference sequence). This CDR3 is built from 17 residues. The DNA for the CDR3 is TGCAGTGCTAGAGATCCTGGCCCGGGGAACATTTGGGGCGAGCAGTACTTC. Its translation: CSARDPGPGNIWGEQYF.

The J gene is TRBJ1-3, the V gene TRBV29-1, with a weak D call TRBD1 (6 bases). The germline gives CDR1 SQVTM, CDR2 ANQGSEA. The CDR3 is made up of 14 amino acids. The germline V and J ends were trimmed by 4 bases and 0 bases, with 10 bases remaining between them. The CDR3 region has the DNA TGCAGCGTTGTTGGCAGGGGCTCTGGAAACACCATATATTTT. This translates into CSVVGRGSGNTIYF.